This TCR beta chain was identified during a study of human T cells and chemical hapten exposure. This clonotype was recorded at least ten times. This sample's time point: patch test 2, 6 weeks after DPC sensitization. The treatment is: therapeutic diphenylcyclopropenone sensitization with weekly scalp DPC. Each patch test followed a blood draw. The authors' total RNA extraction used unfractionated whole blood. CDR3 length equals 19 residues. The germline V gene encodes CDR1 LNHDA and CDR2 SQIVND (reference sequence). Unmatched junction bases numbered 14, after V lost 1 base and J lost 2 bases. TCRdb itself ran the RACE reads through MiXCR, one entry per CDR3 protein. The table has tens of thousands of distinct CDR3 sequences, about 10% seen once.

The TCR was taken from a man aged 35-49 years with alopecia areata. Some clones in this sample may be carry-over from other donors' samples. The specimen comprised whole blood, sampled in connection with sensitization to the hapten diphenylcyclopropenone (DPC). The rearrangement links TRBV19 to TRBJ2-1; 7 nucleotides match TRBD2. The DNA of the CDR3 is TGTGCCAGTAGTATAGGCCCCCTGGCGGGACGGGGGGCCTACAATGAGCAGTTCTTC. Amino acid sequence: CASSIGPLAGRGAYNEQFF.